This T cell receptor beta chain was sequenced for a study of shared clonotypes between healthy human individuals. Naive CD8 cells were CD45RO-negative, positively selected for CCR7, excluding terminally differentiated effector memory CD45RA+ cells. Each subset's genomic DNA was split evenly across several immunoSEQ plates. The repertoire was sequenced with immunoSEQ multiplex PCR; TCRdb's copy has only in-frame clones and lacks some. Of over 2 million clones in the sample, about 95% were seen once. Between the trimmed V and J ends, which lost 6 bases and 6 bases, there was a span of 12 bases. In germline, CDR1 is MNHNY, CDR2 SVGAGI (reference sequence). The CDR3 is made up of 12 amino acids.

Specimen: naive CD8+ T cells sorted from blood. This chain connects TRBV6-6 to TRBJ2-7, with a weak D call TRBD1 (6 bases). The receptor was isolated from a man between 18 and 35 years old in good health. CDR3 nucleotide sequence: TGTGCCAGCAGCTCCGGACAGCTCGAGCAGTACTTC. Its protein product is CASSSGQLEQYF.